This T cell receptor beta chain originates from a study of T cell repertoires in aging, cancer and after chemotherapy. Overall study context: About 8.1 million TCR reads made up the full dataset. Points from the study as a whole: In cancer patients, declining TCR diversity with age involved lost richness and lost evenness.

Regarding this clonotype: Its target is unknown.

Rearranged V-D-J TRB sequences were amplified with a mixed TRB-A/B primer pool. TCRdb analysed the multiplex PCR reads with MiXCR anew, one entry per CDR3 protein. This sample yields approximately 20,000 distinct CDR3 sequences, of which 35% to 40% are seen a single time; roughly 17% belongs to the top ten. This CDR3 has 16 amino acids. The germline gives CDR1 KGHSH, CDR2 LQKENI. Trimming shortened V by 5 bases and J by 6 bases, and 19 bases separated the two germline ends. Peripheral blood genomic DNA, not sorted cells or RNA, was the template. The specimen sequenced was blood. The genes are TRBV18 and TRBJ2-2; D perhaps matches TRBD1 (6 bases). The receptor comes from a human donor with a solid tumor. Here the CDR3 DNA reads TGTGCCAGCTCAACGGACAGTCCTTCGTTGGCCGGGGAGCTGTTTTTT. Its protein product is CASSTDSPSLAGELFF.